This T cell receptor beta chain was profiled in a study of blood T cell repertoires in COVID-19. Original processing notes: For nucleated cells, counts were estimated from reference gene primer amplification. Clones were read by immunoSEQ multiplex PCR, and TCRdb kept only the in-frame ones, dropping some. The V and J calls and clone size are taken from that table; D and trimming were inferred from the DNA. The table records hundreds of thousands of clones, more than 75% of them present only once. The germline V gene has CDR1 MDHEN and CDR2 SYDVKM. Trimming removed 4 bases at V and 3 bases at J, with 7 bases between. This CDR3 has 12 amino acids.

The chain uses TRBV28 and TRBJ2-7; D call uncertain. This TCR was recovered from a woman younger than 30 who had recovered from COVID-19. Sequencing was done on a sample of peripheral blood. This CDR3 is CASSSTSYEQYV. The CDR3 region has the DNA TGTGCCAGCAGTTCGACAAGCTACGAGCAGTACGTC.